This T cell receptor beta chain was identified during a study of blood T cell repertoires in COVID-19. The V and J ends lost 3 bases and 8 bases, in that order; junction bases with no gene match: 9. CDR3 length equals 14 residues. Germline V CDR1 and CDR2: KGHSH, LQKENI. Assay used: immunoSEQ multiplex PCR; TCRdb lists only in-frame clones, some missing. The sample has approximately 290,000 clones, about nine tenths seen once. The chain links TRBV18 to TRBJ1-1; 7 nucleotides line up with TRBD1. The sample taken for sequencing was peripheral blood. This receptor was obtained from a woman aged 25 to 39 with COVID-19, enrolled during active disease. CDR3: CASSPLDRAGEAFF. CDR3 nucleotides: TGTGCCAGCTCACCCTTAGACAGGGCTGGGGAAGCTTTCTTT.